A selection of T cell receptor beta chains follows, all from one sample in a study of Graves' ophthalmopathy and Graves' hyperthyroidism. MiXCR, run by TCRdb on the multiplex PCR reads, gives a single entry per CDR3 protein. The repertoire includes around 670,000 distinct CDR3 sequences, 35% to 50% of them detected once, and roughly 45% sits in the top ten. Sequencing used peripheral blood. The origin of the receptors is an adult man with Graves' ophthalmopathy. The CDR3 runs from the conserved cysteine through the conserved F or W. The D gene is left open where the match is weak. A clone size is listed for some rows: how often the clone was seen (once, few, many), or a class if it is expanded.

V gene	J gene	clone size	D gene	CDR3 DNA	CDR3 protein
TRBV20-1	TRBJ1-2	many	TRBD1	TGCAGTGCCCGCCGGGACAGGCTATCTCTTAGCGGCTACACCTTC	CSARRDRLSLSGYTF
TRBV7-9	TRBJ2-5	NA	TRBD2	TGTGCCAGCAGTCCCGGGACGTCGGGGGGGGCCCAGTACTTC	CASSPGTSGGAQYF
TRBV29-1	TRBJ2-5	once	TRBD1	TGCAGCGTTCAAAAGAAGAGGACAGGGGTAATCAGCGGCCAAGAGACCCAGTACTTC	CSVQKKRTGVISGQETQYF
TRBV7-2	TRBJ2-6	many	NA	TGTGCCAGCAGCAATGGGGGGGCCAACGTCCTGACTTTC	CASSNGGANVLTF
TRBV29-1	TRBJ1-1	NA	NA	TGCAGAGTGGGAGACAGAAACACTGAAGCTTTCTTT	CRVGDRNTEAFF
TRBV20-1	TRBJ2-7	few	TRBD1	TGCAGTGCCGACCCTCGACAGGGTGGGGAGCAGTACTTC	CSADPRQGGEQYF
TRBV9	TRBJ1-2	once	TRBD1	TGTGCTCGGGACAGGGTAAACTATGGCTACACCTTC	CARDRVNYGYTF
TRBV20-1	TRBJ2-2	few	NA	TGCAGTGCCGACCAAGCCGGGGAGCTGTTTTTT	CSADQAGELFF
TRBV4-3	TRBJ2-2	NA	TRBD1	TGCGCCAGCAGACGGACAGGGGGCAACGGGGAGCTGTTTTTT	CASRRTGGNGELFF
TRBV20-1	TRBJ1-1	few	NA	TGCAGTGTCCTCGCAGACAGAACCCTTAATGAAGCTTTCTTT	CSVLADRTLNEAFF
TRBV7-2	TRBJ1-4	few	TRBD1	TGTGCCAGCAGTCAGGGACAGGGTCGGGAAAAACTGTTTTTT	CASSQGQGREKLFF
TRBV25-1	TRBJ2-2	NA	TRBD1	TGTGCCAGCAGCCAACTTCCGGGACAGGGGGGTAAGAACACCGGGGAGCTGTTTTTT	CASSQLPGQGGKNTGELFF
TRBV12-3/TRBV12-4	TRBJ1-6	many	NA	TGTGCCAGCAGGGAAACAGTTGCTAATTCACCCCTCCACTTT	CASRETVANSPLHF
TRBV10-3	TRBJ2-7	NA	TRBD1	TGTGCCAGCGGACAGGGGTTCGACGAGCAGTACTTC	CASGQGFDEQYF
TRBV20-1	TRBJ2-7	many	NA	TGCAGTGCTAGTTACTACGAGCAGTACTTC	CSASYYEQYF
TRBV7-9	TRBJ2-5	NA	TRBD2	TGTGCCAGCAGCCTCCGACTAGCGGGGGAAGAGACCCAGTACTTC	CASSLRLAGEETQYF
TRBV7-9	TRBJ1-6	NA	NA	TGTGCCAGCGGCCAGGGGAAAGGTTCACCCCTCCACTTT	CASGQGKGSPLHF
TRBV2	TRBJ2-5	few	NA	TGTGCCAGCAGTGACTCGGGGGGCAGGGAGACCCAGTACTTC	CASSDSGGRETQYF
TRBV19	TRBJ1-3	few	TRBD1	TGTGCCAGTACAGGGACAGGGGGCGCGTCGAACACCATATATTTT	CASTGTGGASNTIYF
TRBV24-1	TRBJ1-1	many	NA	TGTGCCACCAGTGATTTTAACAGTGAAGCTTTCTTT	CATSDFNSEAFF
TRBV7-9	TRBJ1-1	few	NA	TGTGCCAGCAGTGAAATCGGGCGGGACACTGAAGCTTTCTTT	CASSEIGRDTEAFF
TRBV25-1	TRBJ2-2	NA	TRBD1	TGTGCCATCAGTGTTGACAGGGGATGGACCGGGGAGCTGTTTTTT	CAISVDRGWTGELFF
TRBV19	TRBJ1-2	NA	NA	TGTGCCAGTAGTATAGTGACGGGGGACTATGGCTACACCTTC	CASSIVTGDYGYTF